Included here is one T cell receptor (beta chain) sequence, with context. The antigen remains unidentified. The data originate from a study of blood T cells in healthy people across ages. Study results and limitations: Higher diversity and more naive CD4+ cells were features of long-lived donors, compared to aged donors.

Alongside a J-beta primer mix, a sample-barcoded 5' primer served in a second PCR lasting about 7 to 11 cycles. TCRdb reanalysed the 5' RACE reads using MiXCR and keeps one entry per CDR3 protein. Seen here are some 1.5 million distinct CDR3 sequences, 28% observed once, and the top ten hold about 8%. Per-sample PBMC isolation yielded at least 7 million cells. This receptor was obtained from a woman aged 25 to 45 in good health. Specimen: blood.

The CDR3 bases are TGTGCCAGCAGCCCTTTTACGGGTACTGCTAATGAAAAACTGTTTTTT. Translated, it gives CASSPFTGTANEKLFF. V is TRBV7-2 and J is TRBJ1-4, with D hard to call. CDR1 is SGHTA and CDR2 is FQGNSA in the germline V gene. The CDR3 extends over 16 amino acids. Trimming left V 5 bases short and J 3 bases short, with 16 bases between. Variable domain in full (rest from reference TRBV7-2 and TRBJ1-4): GAGVSQSPSNKVTEKGKDVELRCDPISGHTALYWYRQSLGQGLEFLIYFQGNSAPDKSGLPSDRFSAERTGGSVSTLTIQRTQQEDSAVYLCASSPFTGTANEKLFFGSGTQLSVL.